This entry describes one T cell receptor (beta chain). Its target is not known. This sample was taken from a study of T cell responses to AZD1222 COVID-19 vaccine. Study-wide points: Recipients of AZD1222 seropositive at baseline numbered only six or seven. Donors, mostly white British, included more females; clonal diversity was possibly underestimated. Of spike-specific TCRs, nearly half reportedly target regions left unmutated in variants. Spike was spanned by vaccine-associated CD4 TCRs, which were dominant at 160-218 and 743-854.

Germline CDR1 is MNHEY and CDR2 is SMNVEV (reference sequence). The CDR3 loop spans 16 amino acids. Trimming removed 7 bases from V and 0 bases from J, with 15 bases in between. Profiled with immunoSEQ multiplex PCR; TCRdb holds only in-frame clones, not every one. The sample includes approximately 80,000 clones, 70% to 90% of them seen just once. The chain uses TRBV27 and TRBJ2-2; the D gene is possibly TRBD1 (6 bases). The specimen was peripheral blood, collected 28 days after the second AZD1222 dose. This clonotype originated in an adult who received the AZD1222 COVID-19 vaccine. The CDR3 loop is CASTQWDIANTGELFF. The DNA for the CDR3 is TGTGCCAGCACCCAATGGGACATAGCGAACACCGGGGAGCTGTTTTTT.